This T cell receptor beta chain was found in a study of T cells in Graves' hyperthyroidism and ophthalmopathy. The CDR3 is 14 residues long. V was cut by 5 bases and J by 6 bases, with 14 bases left in between. CDR1 and CDR2 (germline): SGHVS, FNYEAQ. This clonotype was found a few times. TCR beta CDR3 regions were amplified from RNA transcripts. The primer set for the first-round RT-PCR of the TCR CDR3 was HTBI. TCRdb ran MiXCR on the multiplex PCR reads and lists one entry per CDR3 protein. The sample carries around 380,000 distinct CDR3 sequences, roughly 13% recorded once. Sequenced input: blood. The chain uses TRBV7-6 and TRBJ1-5, with D perhaps matching TRBD1 (5 bases). The TCR originated in a man in his thirties or forties with Graves' hyperthyroidism that later progressed to Graves' ophthalmopathy. The CDR3 protein is CASSLDGGVQPQHF. CDR3 sequence (DNA): TGTGCCAGCAGCCTAGACGGAGGGGTTCAGCCCCAGCATTTT.